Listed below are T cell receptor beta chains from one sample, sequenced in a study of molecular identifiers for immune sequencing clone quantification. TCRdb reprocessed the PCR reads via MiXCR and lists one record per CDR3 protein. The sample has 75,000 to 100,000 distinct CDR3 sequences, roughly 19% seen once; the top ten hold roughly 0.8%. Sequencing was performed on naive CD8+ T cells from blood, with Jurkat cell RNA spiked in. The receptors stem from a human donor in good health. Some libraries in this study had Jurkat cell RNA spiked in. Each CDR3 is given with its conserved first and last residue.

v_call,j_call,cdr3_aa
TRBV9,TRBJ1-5,CASSVGTGPQHF
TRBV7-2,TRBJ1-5,CASSSSPFRGYSNQPQHF
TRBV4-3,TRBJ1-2,CASSQDPGEQRDYGYTF
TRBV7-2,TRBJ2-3,CASSLALLAGRISDTQYF
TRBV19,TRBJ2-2,CASSIARPNGGELFF
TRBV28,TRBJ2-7,CASSYLAGSSYEQYF
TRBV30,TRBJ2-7,CAWSLQGYEQYF
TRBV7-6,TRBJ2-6,CASSLVGPRAGANVLTF
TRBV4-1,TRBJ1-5,CASSQGTGGDNQPQHF
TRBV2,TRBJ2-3,CASEILPDTDTQYF
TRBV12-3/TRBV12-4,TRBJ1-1,CASSFGRTEAFF
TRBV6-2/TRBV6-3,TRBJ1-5,CASSLSGENSNQPQHF
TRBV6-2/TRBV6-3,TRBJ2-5,CASDRGGSVETQYF
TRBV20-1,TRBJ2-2,CSAKALSGRAGELFF
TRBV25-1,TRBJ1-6,CASSEALNGSPLHF
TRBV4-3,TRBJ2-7,CASSQGLGYEQYF
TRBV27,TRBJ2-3,CASAGDNHSTDTQYF
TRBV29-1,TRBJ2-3,CSVERLAGYTDTQYF
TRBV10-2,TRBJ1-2,CASSETSYGYTF
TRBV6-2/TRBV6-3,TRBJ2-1,CASSTRNTYNEQFF
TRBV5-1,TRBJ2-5,CASSPGTSGKTQYF
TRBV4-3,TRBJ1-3,CASSQLDRGADTIYF
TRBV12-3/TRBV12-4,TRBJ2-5,CASSPLGELPAGEETQYF
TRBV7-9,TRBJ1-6,CASSLVPAGDNSPLHF
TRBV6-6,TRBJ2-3,CASRKGASDTQYF
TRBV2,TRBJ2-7,CASYAGTGSAEQYF
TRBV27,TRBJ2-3,CASSLTQSTDTQYF
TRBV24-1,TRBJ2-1,CATSDSRLTGGYNEQFF
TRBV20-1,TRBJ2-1,CSARDLRAGAYNEQFF
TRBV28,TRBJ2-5,CASSSNRVQETQYF
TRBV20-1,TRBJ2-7,CSATLRTGGYEQYF
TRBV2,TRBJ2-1,CASSPWGSAAYNEQFF
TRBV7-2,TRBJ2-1,CASSLDGSSYNEQFF
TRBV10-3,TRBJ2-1,CAISEASDYNEQFF
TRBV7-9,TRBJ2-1,CASGLAGAGNEQFF